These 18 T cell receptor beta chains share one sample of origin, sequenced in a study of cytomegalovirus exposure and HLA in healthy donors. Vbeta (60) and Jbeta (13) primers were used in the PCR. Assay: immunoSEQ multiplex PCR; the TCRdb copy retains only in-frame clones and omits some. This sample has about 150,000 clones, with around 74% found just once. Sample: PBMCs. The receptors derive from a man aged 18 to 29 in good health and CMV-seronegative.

CDR3 nucleotides: TGTGCCAGCAGTCCCGGACAGGCGAACACCGGGGAGCTGTTTTTT. Amino acid sequence: CASSPGQANTGELFF. This chain connects TRBV27 to TRBJ2-2; 7 bases map to TRBD1. Unmatched junction bases numbered 3, after V lost 5 bases and J lost 0 bases. Germline CDR1 is MNHEY and CDR2 is SMNVEV (reference sequence). The CDR3 is made up of 15 amino acids.

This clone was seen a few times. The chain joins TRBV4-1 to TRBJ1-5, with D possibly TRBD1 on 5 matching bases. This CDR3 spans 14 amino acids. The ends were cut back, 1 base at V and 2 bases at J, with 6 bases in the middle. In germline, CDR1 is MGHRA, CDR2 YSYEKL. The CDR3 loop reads CASSQGRGNQPQHF. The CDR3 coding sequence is TGCGCCAGCAGCCAAGGCAGGGGCAATCAGCCCCAGCATTTT.

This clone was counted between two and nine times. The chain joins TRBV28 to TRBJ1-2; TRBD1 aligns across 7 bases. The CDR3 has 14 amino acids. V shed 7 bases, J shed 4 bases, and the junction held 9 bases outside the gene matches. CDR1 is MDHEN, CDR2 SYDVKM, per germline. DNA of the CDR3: TGTGCCAGCACCCTTCCGACAGGGCTCTATGGCTACACCTTC. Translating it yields CASTLPTGLYGYTF.

CDR3 nucleotide sequence: TGTGCCAGTAGTGGGACAGGGAAGCAGCCCCAGCATTTT. It encodes CASSGTGKQPQHF. V and J are TRBV19 and TRBJ1-5; 9 nucleotides align to TRBD1. The CDR3 extends over 13 amino acids. Germline-derived CDR1 and CDR2 are LNHDA and SQIVND (reference sequence). Trimming removed 5 bases from V and 7 bases from J; junction bases left unmatched: 3.

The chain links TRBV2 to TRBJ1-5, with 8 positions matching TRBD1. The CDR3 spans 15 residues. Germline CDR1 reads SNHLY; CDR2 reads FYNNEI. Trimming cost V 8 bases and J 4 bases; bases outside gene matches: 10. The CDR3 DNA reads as TGTGCCAGCCAATATTGGACAGGGATAAATCAGCCCCAGCATTTT. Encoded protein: CASQYWTGINQPQHF.

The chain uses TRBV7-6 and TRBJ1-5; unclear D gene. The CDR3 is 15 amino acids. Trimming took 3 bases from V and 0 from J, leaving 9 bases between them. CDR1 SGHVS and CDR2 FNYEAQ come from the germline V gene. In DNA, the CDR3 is TGTGCCAGCAGCTTGCTCGGGTATAGCAATCAGCCCCAGCATTTT. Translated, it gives CASSLLGYSNQPQHF. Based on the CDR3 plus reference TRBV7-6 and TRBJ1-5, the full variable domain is GAGVSQSPRYKVTKRGQDVALRCDPISGHVSLYWYRQALGQGPEFLTYFNYEAQQDKSGLPNDRFSAERPEGSISTLTIQRTEQRDSAMYRCASSLLGYSNQPQHFGDGTRLSIL.

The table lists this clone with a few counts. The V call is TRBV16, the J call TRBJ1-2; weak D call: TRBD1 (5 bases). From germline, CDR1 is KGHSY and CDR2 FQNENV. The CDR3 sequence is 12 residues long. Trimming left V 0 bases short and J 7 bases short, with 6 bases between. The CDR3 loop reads CASSQSDSGYTF. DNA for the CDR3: TGTGCCAGCAGCCAATCCGACAGTGGCTACACCTTC.

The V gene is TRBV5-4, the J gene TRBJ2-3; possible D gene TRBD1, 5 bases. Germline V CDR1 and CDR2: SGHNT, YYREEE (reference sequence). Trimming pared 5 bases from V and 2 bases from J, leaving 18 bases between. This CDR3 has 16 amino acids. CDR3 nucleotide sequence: TGTGCCAGCAGTCAAACAGGTTTCGGGTTCACAGATACGCAGTATTTT. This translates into CASSQTGFGFTDTQYF.

Written as DNA, the CDR3 is TGTGCCAGCAGTTTAGGCAGGGTGAGCGAGCAGTACGTC. It translates to CASSLGRVSEQYV. V is TRBV28 and J is TRBJ2-7; D possibly corresponds to TRBD1 (5 bases). The V and J ends lost 2 bases and 6 bases respectively, with 11 bases between them. Per the germline V gene, CDR1 is MDHEN and CDR2 is SYDVKM. There are 13 residues in the CDR3.

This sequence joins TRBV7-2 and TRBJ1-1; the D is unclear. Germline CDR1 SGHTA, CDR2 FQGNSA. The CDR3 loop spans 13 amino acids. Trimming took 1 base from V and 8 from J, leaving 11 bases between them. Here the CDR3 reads CASSLEASIEAFF. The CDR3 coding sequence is TGTGCCAGCAGCTTAGAAGCAAGCATCGAAGCTTTCTTT. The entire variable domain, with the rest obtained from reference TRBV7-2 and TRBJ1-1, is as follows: GAGVSQSPSNKVTEKGKDVELRCDPISGHTALYWYRQSLGQGLEFLIYFQGNSAPDKSGLPSDRFSAERTGGSVSTLTIQRTQQEDSAVYLCASSLEASIEAFFGQGTRLTVV.

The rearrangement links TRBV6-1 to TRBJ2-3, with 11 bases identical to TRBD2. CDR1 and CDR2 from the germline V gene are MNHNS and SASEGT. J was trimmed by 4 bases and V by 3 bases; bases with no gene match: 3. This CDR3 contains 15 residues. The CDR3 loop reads CASSDSGGVADTQYF. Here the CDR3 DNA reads TGTGCCAGCAGTGATAGCGGGGGGGTGGCAGATACGCAGTATTTT.

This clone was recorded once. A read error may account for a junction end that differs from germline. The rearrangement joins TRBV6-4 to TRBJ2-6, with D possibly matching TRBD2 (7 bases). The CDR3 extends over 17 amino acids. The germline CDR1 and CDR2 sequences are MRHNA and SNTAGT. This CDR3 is CASSDSPGGYGANGLTF. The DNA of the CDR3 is TGTGCCAGCAGTGACTCCCCGGGGGGCTATGGGGCCAACGGCCTGACTTTC.

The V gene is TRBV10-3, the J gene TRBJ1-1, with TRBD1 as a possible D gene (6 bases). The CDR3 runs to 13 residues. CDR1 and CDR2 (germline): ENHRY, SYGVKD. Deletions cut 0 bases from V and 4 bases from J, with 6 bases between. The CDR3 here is CAISESGATEAFF. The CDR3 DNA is TGTGCCATCAGTGAGTCGGGGGCCACTGAAGCTTTCTTT.

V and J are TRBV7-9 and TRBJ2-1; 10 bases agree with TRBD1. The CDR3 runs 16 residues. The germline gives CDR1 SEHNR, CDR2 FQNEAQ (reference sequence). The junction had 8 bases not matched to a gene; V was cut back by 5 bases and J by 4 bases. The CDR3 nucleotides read TGTGCCAGCAGCCCCGCGGGGACAGGGGTATACAATGAGCAGTTCTTC. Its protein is CASSPAGTGVYNEQFF.

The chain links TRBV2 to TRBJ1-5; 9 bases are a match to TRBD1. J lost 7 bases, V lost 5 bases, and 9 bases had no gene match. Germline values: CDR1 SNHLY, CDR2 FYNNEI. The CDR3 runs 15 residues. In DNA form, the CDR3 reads TGTGCCAGCAGTTTCCTGGACAGGGGAGGACAGCCCCAGCATTTT. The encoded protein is CASSFLDRGGQPQHF.

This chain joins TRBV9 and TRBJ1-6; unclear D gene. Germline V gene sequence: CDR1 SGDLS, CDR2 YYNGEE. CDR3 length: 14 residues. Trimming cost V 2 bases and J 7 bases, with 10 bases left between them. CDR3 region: CASSVTGGNSPLHF. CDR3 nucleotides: TGTGCCAGCAGCGTTACGGGAGGCAATTCACCCCTCCACTTT.

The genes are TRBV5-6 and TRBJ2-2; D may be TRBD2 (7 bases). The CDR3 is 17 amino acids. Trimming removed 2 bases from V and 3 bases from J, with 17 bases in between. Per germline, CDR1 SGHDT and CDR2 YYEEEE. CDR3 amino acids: CASSLGPAGAYTGELFF. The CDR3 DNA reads TGTGCCAGCAGCTTAGGCCCGGCGGGGGCGTACACCGGGGAGCTGTTTTTT.

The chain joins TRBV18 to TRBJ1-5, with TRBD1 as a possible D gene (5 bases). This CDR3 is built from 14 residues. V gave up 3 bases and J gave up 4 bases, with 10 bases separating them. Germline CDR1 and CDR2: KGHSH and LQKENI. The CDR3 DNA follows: TGTGCCAGCTCACCCCGTCGGGGGAATCAGCCCCAGCATTTT. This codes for CASSPRRGNQPQHF.